At least ten counts were recorded for the clone carrying this T cell receptor (beta chain). The antigen is unknown. CDR3 length: 14 residues. Germline V gene data show CDR1 as SGHNT and CDR2 as YYREEE (reference sequence). V was pared by 3 bases and J by 3 bases, with 12 bases between. The data were obtained in a study of HIV-infected patients and healthy controls. About 540 ng RNA was reverse transcribed with alpha and beta constant-region primers. Each of the alpha and beta chains got its own library through chain-specific third strand synthesis with indices. A 5' RACE adapter with a random hexamer and the SP2 primer site was joined to cDNA. TCRdb reprocessed the 5' RACE reads with MiXCR, giving one entry per CDR3 protein. The table lists about 17,000 distinct CDR3 sequences, approximately 5% of them singletons. No cell fractionation was done, so the repertoire covers all unsorted peripheral blood T cells.

Study-wide points: HIV-infected repertoires had significantly higher mean Gini indices than controls, possibly reflecting oligoclonality. Healthy controls shared more CDR3 sequences between individuals than HIV-infected patients did.

Specimen: blood. The source of this sequence is an adult in good health. V and J are TRBV5-4 and TRBJ2-5; a possible D gene is TRBD1 (5 bases). CDR3 DNA: TGTGCCAGCAGCTCCAGCATAGGGGAAGAGACCCAGTACTTC. Its translation is CASSSSIGEETQYF.